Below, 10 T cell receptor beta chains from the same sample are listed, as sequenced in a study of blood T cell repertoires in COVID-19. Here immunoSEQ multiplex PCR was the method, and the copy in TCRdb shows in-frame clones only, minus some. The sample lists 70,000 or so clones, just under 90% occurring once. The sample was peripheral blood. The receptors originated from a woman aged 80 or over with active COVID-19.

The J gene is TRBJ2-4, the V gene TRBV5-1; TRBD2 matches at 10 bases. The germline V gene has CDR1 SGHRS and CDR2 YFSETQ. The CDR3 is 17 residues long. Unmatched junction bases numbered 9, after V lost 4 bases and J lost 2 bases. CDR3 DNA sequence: TGCGCCAGCAGCGGGTCTAGCGGGAGTCCAACCAAAAACATTCAGTACTTC. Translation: CASSGSSGSPTKNIQYF.

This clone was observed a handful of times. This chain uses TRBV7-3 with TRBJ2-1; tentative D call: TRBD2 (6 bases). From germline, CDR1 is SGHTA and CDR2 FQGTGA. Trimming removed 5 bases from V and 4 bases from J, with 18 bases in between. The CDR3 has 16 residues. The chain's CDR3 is CASSQTRTTGYNEQFF. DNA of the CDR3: TGTGCCAGCAGCCAGACTCGGACTACCGGGTACAATGAGCAGTTCTTC.

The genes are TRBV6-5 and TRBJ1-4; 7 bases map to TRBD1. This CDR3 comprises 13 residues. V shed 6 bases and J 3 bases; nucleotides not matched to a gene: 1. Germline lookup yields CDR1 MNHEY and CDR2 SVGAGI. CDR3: CASRQGANEKLFF. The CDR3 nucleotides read TGTGCCAGCAGGCAGGGGGCTAATGAAAAACTGTTTTTT.

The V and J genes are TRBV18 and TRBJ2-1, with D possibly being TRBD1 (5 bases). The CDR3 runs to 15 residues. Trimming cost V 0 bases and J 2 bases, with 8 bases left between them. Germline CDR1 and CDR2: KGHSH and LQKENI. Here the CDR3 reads CASSPPTDTYNEQFF. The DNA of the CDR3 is TGTGCCAGCTCACCACCTACGGACACCTACAATGAGCAGTTCTTC.

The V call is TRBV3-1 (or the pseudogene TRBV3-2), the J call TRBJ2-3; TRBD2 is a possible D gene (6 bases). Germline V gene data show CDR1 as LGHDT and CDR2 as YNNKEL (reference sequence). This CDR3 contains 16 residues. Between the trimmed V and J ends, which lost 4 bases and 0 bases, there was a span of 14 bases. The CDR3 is CASSPLAWESTDTQYF. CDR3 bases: TGTGCCAGCAGCCCCCTAGCGTGGGAGAGCACAGATACGCAGTATTTT.

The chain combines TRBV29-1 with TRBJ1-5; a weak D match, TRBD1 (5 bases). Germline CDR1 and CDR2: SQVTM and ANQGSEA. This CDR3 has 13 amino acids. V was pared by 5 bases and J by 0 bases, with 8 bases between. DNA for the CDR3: TGCAGCGTTTCTGACAGTAGCAATCAGCCCCAGCATTTT. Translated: CSVSDSSNQPQHF.

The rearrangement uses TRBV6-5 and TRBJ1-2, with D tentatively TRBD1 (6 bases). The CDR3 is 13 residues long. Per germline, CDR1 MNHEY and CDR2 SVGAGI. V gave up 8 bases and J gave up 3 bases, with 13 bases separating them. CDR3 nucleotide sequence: TGTGCCAGCGCGGGGGCGCCGGACTATGGCTACACCTTC. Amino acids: CASAGAPDYGYTF.

The CDR3 coding sequence is TGCAGCGTTGAAAGTGGACAGGGTATCTACGAGCAGTACTTC. Residues: CSVESGQGIYEQYF. V is TRBV29-1 and J is TRBJ2-7; 8 nucleotides match TRBD1. Germline lookup yields CDR1 SQVTM and CDR2 ANQGSEA. Germline trimming cut 2 bases from V and 3 bases from J; bases unmatched to any gene: 6. The length of the CDR3 is 14 residues.

DNA for the CDR3: TGTGCCAGCAGGGGAAGCAGGGTCCGTCAAGAGACCCAGTACTTC. It specifies CASRGSRVRQETQYF. The chain has TRBV28 and TRBJ2-5; D might be TRBD1 (5 bases). Trimming removed 6 bases at V and 2 bases at J, with 16 bases between. Germline V lookup: CDR1 MDHEN, CDR2 SYDVKM. The CDR3 is 15 residues long.

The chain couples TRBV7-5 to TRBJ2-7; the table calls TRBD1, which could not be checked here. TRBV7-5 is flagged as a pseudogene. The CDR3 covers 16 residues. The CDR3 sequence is CVRSTQSRQGAHEQYF. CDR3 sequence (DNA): TGTGTCAGAAGCACCCAGTCCAGACAGGGAGCCCACGAGCAGTACTTC.